This T cell receptor beta chain was observed in a study of T cells expressing NK-cell markers. Study-level background: Serological testing identified most of the eight sequenced donors as HCMV-seropositive and one as seronegative.

The CDR3 spans 15 residues. CDR1 KGHSH and CDR2 LQKENI come from the germline V gene. Study-level results: The CD3+CD56-NKG2C+ fraction of several donors was likewise dominated by these clonotypes.

Turning to this clonotype: Its specificity is unknown.

TCRdb re-called the 5' RACE reads; one entry per CDR3 protein, DNA not given. This sample contains hundreds of thousands of distinct CDR3 sequences. The sequenced sample consisted of blood T cells: a sorted CD56 or NKG2C T cell subset, CD4+ or CD8+ T cells, or bulk PBMC T cells (not recorded which). The TCR sequence derives from a man between 18 and 69 years old in good health. This chain links TRBV18 with TRBJ2-3; TCRdb selects TRBD1, and the lack of DNA leaves this call unchecked. This CDR3 is CASSPMGGPTDTQYF.